What follows describes a single T cell receptor beta chain. Profiling relied on immunoSEQ multiplex PCR, and the TCRdb table lists in-frame clones only, not all of them. Among approximately 110,000 clones listed, about 85% were seen once. Germline lookup yields CDR1 MNHEY and CDR2 SMNVEV (reference sequence). The CDR3 consists of 16 residues. Trimming took 4 bases from V and 3 from J; bases not matched to a gene: 9. This specimen belongs to a study of blood T cell repertoires in COVID-19. Study overall: Spain, Italy and the United States supplied samples that represented acute and convalescent COVID-19.

The receptor was isolated from a woman aged 55-75 years with COVID-19, enrolled during active disease. The chain couples TRBV27 to TRBJ2-3; TRBD1 agrees at 8 bases. The sequenced sample consisted of peripheral blood. The CDR3 here is CASSSRQGRRTDTQYF. For the CDR3, the DNA is TGTGCCAGCAGTTCCCGACAGGGGAGAAGGACAGATACGCAGTATTTT.